The clone carrying this TCR beta chain was counted at least ten times. Its antigen remains unidentified. Quantitative 5'-RACE with molecular barcodes produced the TCR beta libraries. Each CDR3 protein gets one entry after TCRdb re-called the 5' RACE reads with MiXCR. The table includes about 130,000 distinct CDR3 sequences, around 9% detected once. Trimming took off 0 bases at V and 0 bases at J, with 7 bases between the two ends. The CDR3 extends over 15 amino acids. Looked up from germline, CDR1 is SGHAT and CDR2 is FQNNGV. This specimen belongs to a study of CD8 T cells in ankylosing spondylitis. Study-level points and caveats: Previous work reported some of these motif variants in the synovial fluid and blood of reactive arthritis.

This receptor was obtained from a male donor with ankylosing spondylitis or in good health (not recorded which). The genes are TRBV11-2 and TRBJ2-3; possibly TRBD1 for D (6 bases). The sequenced material came from blood, either unsorted or a sorted T cell fraction (not recorded which). This CDR3 reads CASSLDQGSTDTQYF. As DNA, the CDR3 is TGTGCCAGCAGCTTAGATCAGGGGAGCACAGATACGCAGTATTTT.